A selection of T cell receptor beta chains follows, all from one sample in a study of T-cell reconstitution after alpha-beta-depleted transplantation in children. A single record per CDR3 protein comes from TCRdb applying MiXCR to the PCR reads. The sample has hundreds of thousands of distinct CDR3 sequences, less than 15% seen once. The sequenced sample was PBMCs, obtained before TCRalphabeta/CD19-depleted stem cell transplant. The receptors shown here come from a girl between 2 and 10 years old with congenital amegakaryocytic thrombocytopenia, due to receive a stem cell transplant. Both conserved end residues are part of each CDR3. Fields, in order: V gene, clone size, J gene, D gene, CDR3 protein, CDR3 DNA. The D gene is left open where the match is weak. Some rows have no size entry. The others give once, few or many, or a class for an expanded clone.

TRBV5-6	few	TRBJ2-1	TRBD2	CASSPDRGLAPNEQFF	TGTGCCAGCAGCCCCGATAGGGGACTAGCGCCCAATGAGCAGTTCTTC
TRBV7-9	NA	TRBJ2-1	NA	CASQLGHNIDGNEQFF	TGTGCCAGTCAGCTTGGACACAACATCGATGGGAATGAGCAGTTCTTC
TRBV5-1	few	TRBJ2-3	NA	CASSLAPSSTDTQYF	TGCGCCAGCAGCTTGGCTCCGTCTAGCACAGATACGCAGTATTTT
TRBV4-1	many	TRBJ2-5	NA	CASSDRPTSSETQYF	TGCGCCAGCAGCGACCGACCTACTAGCTCAGAGACCCAGTACTTC
TRBV20-1	few	TRBJ2-7	TRBD1	CSALDRNTHEQYF	TGCAGTGCTTTGGACAGGAATACACACGAGCAGTACTTC
TRBV28	few	TRBJ2-7	TRBD2	CASSQLLAGRYEQYF	TGTGCCAGCAGTCAATTACTAGCGGGACGGTACGAGCAGTACTTC
TRBV15	few	TRBJ2-5	TRBD1	CATSPTGGGETQYF	TGTGCCACCAGCCCGACAGGGGGCGGAGAGACCCAGTACTTC
TRBV20-1	NA	TRBJ2-1	NA	CSASPAAKSRAEQFF	TGCAGTGCTAGTCCAGCGGCCAAAAGCAGGGCTGAGCAGTTCTTC
TRBV20-1	few	TRBJ2-1	NA	CSATRDEQFF	TGCAGTGCTACGAGGGATGAGCAGTTCTTC
TRBV11-2	many	TRBJ2-1	TRBD2	CASSLNPGTSGKGEQFF	TGTGCCAGCAGCTTAAATCCCGGGACTAGCGGGAAGGGTGAGCAGTTCTTC
TRBV5-1	many	TRBJ2-1	NA	CASSLRQSLYNEQFF	TGCGCCAGCAGCCTCCGACAGAGCCTATACAATGAGCAGTTCTTC
TRBV6-1	many	TRBJ2-3	TRBD2	CATGTSGRRDTQYF	TGTGCCACCGGGACTAGCGGGAGGCGAGATACGCAGTATTTT
TRBV18	NA	TRBJ2-1	NA	CASSPQSRETNNEQFF	TGTGCCAGCTCACCCCAATCGAGGGAGACCAACAATGAGCAGTTCTTC
TRBV20-1	NA	TRBJ2-6	NA	CSASGYSGANVLTF	TGCAGTGCTAGTGGTTACTCTGGGGCCAACGTCCTGACTTTC
TRBV7-9	many	TRBJ2-3	NA	CASSTIPDTQYF	TGTGCCAGCAGTACCATCCCAGATACGCAGTATTTT
TRBV2	NA	TRBJ2-4	NA	CASRGVKNIQYF	TGTGCCAGCCGGGGAGTCAAAAACATTCAGTACTTC
TRBV20-1	many	TRBJ2-3	TRBD2	CSARGLGLAGGVMSTDTQYF	TGCAGTGCTAGGGGACTCGGACTAGCGGGAGGAGTGATGAGCACAGATACGCAGTATTTT
TRBV4-2	NA	TRBJ2-2	TRBD1	CASSQDQGARLDHTGELFF	TGTGCCAGCAGCCAAGATCAGGGGGCCCGACTTGACCACACCGGGGAGCTGTTTTTT
TRBV24-1	many	TRBJ2-7	NA	CATSRVQCCRVTSYEQYF	TGTGCCACCAGTAGAGTTCAGTGCTGTCGGGTTACCTCCTACGAGCAGTACTTC
TRBV20-1	NA	TRBJ2-3	TRBD1	CSAGRTGRTDTQYF	TGCAGTGCTGGCCGGACAGGGCGGACAGATACGCAGTATTTT
TRBV28	many	TRBJ1-4	NA	CASSLTAEKLFF	TGTGCCAGCAGTTTAACGGCTGAAAAACTGTTTTTT
TRBV12-3/TRBV12-4	many	TRBJ1-1	NA	CASSFGAEVMNTEAFF	TGTGCCAGCAGTTTCGGAGCGGAGGTCATGAACACTGAAGCTTTCTTT
TRBV10-3	few	TRBJ1-1	TRBD1	CAISDGTGDTEAFF	TGTGCCATCAGTGACGGGACAGGGGACACTGAAGCTTTCTTT
TRBV10-3	many	TRBJ2-7	NA	CAIGRESSYEQYF	TGTGCCATCGGACGGGAGAGCTCCTACGAGCAGTACTTC
TRBV20-1	few	TRBJ1-1	NA	CSARDPGPMNTEAFF	TGCAGTGCTAGAGACCCGGGGCCTATGAACACTGAAGCTTTCTTT
TRBV28	NA	TRBJ2-4	NA	CASIPVLAYTNLAKNIQYF	TGTGCCAGCATCCCCGTCTTGGCTTACACTAATCTAGCCAAAAACATTCAGTACTTC
TRBV21-1	NA	TRBJ2-5	NA	CASSKPGCRDTQYF	TGTGCCAGCAGCAAACCGGGCTGCCGAGACACCCAGTACTTC
TRBV5-1	NA	TRBJ2-5	NA	CASSLGAEPKGKTQYF	TGCGCCAGCAGCTTGGGCGCAGAACCAAAGGGGAAGACCCAGTACTTC
TRBV21-1	NA	TRBJ2-7	NA	CASSTSGGWIDEQYF	TGTGCCAGCAGCACGAGCGGGGGGTGGATTGACGAGCAGTACTTC
TRBV4-1	NA	TRBJ2-7	TRBD2	CASSQASGIYYEQYF	TGCGCCAGCAGCCAAGCTAGCGGGATCTACTACGAGCAGTACTTC
TRBV18	many	TRBJ2-7	TRBD2	CASSPTSGDSYEQYF	TGTGCCAGCTCACCTACTAGCGGAGACTCCTACGAGCAGTACTTC
TRBV11-1	NA	TRBJ2-1	NA	CASSYGDGYNEQFF	TGTGCCAGCAGCTACGGGGATGGCTACAATGAGCAGTTCTTC
TRBV5-5	NA	TRBJ1-5	TRBD1	CASSSGGVGNQPQHF	TGTGCCAGCAGCTCAGGGGGCGTCGGCAATCAGCCCCAGCATTTT
TRBV12-3/TRBV12-4	many	TRBJ1-2	NA	CASTLGGNYGYTF	TGTGCCAGCACCCTGGGGGGGAACTATGGCTACACCTTC
TRBV25-1	NA	TRBJ2-3	TRBD2	CASSEWAGGPSDTQYF	TGTGCCAGCAGTGAGTGGGCGGGAGGGCCCTCAGATACGCAGTATTTT
TRBV20-1	many	TRBJ2-7	TRBD2	CSASGRETYEQYF	TGCAGTGCTAGCGGGAGGGAGACCTACGAGCAGTACTTC
TRBV20-1	many	TRBJ2-5	NA	CSASDSETQYF	TGCAGTGCTAGCGATAGCGAGACCCAGTACTTC
TRBV3-1	many	TRBJ2-1	NA	CASSQMALYDEQFF	TGTGCCAGCAGCCAAATGGCGCTTTACGATGAGCAGTTCTTC
TRBV2	NA	TRBJ2-7	TRBD2	CASRLAGGPTYEQYF	TGTGCCAGCAGGTTAGCGGGAGGGCCGACCTACGAGCAGTACTTC
TRBV27	few	TRBJ1-1	TRBD1	CASCRRQGSTEAFF	TGTGCCAGCTGTCGCCGACAGGGCAGCACTGAAGCTTTCTTT
TRBV12-3/TRBV12-4	many	TRBJ2-1	TRBD2	CASRPSGRAYEQFF	TGTGCCAGCAGGCCTAGCGGGAGGGCCTATGAGCAGTTCTTC
TRBV5-1	many	TRBJ2-1	TRBD2	CASSLAGVGYEQFF	TGCGCCAGCAGCTTAGCGGGAGTGGGTTATGAGCAGTTCTTC
TRBV5-1	few	TRBJ2-2	TRBD2	CASTPAWTSGATGELFF	TGCGCCAGCACCCCAGCTTGGACTAGCGGAGCCACCGGGGAGCTGTTTTTT
TRBV15	many	TRBJ1-5	TRBD1	CATSRDRVGQYPQVLRQPQHF	TGTGCCACCAGCAGAGATCGGGTGGGACAGTATCCACAGGTTTTGAGGCAGCCCCAGCATTTT
TRBV20-1	NA	TRBJ2-1	TRBD2	CSANPRTSGKYNEQFF	TGCAGTGCTAATCCCCGGACTAGCGGGAAATACAATGAGCAGTTCTTC
TRBV5-6	NA	TRBJ2-2	TRBD1	CASSLDRGRPGELFF	TGTGCCAGCAGCTTGGACAGGGGGCGCCCCGGGGAGCTGTTTTTT
TRBV3-1	NA	TRBJ1-1	NA	CASSQELAANTEAFF	TGTGCCAGCAGCCAAGAATTGGCAGCTAACACTGAAGCTTTCTTT
TRBV7-2	many	TRBJ2-5	NA	CASSIGVGVKETQYF	TGTGCCAGCAGCATCGGAGTCGGAGTTAAAGAGACCCAGTACTTC
TRBV11-2	few	TRBJ1-5	NA	CASSLEGRVGGEGGNQPQHF	TGTGCCAGCAGCTTAGAGGGCCGAGTGGGGGGCGAGGGTGGCAATCAGCCCCAGCATTTT
TRBV12-3/TRBV12-4	few	TRBJ2-2	NA	CASSHRPVGPAGELFF	TGTGCCAGCAGTCACCGACCGGTGGGCCCGGCCGGGGAGCTGTTTTTT
TRBV20-1	few	TRBJ2-5	NA	CSASGRNQETQYF	TGCAGTGCTAGCGGGAGAAACCAAGAGACCCAGTACTTC
TRBV5-1	few	TRBJ2-7	NA	CASSGSHEQYF	TGCGCCAGCAGCGGCAGCCACGAGCAGTACTTC
TRBV5-1	NA	TRBJ2-3	NA	CASSLGDFSDTQYF	TGCGCCAGCAGCTTGGGGGACTTCTCAGATACGCAGTATTTT
TRBV29-1	NA	TRBJ2-7	NA	CSVERGAGVRLEQYF	TGCAGCGTTGAAAGGGGGGCGGGAGTCAGATTGGAGCAGTACTTC
TRBV20-1	NA	TRBJ1-1	NA	CSAMRWEARLNTEAFF	TGCAGTGCTATGCGGTGGGAGGCGCGGTTAAACACTGAAGCTTTCTTT
TRBV29-1	NA	TRBJ2-3	NA	CSVQPFNVDTQYF	TGCAGCGTTCAACCGTTTAATGTTGATACGCAGTATTTT
TRBV12-3/TRBV12-4	few	TRBJ2-2	TRBD2	CASSSPLAGGWVGELFF	TGTGCCAGCAGCTCCCCCCTCGCGGGAGGGTGGGTCGGGGAGCTGTTTTTT
TRBV7-8	many	TRBJ1-1	NA	CASTSEGGAMGTEAFF	TGTGCCAGCACCTCCGAGGGGGGCGCGATGGGCACTGAAGCTTTCTTT
TRBV20-1	NA	TRBJ1-5	NA	CSAPHAAVQPQHF	TGCAGTGCTCCACATGCGGCGGTTCAGCCCCAGCATTTT